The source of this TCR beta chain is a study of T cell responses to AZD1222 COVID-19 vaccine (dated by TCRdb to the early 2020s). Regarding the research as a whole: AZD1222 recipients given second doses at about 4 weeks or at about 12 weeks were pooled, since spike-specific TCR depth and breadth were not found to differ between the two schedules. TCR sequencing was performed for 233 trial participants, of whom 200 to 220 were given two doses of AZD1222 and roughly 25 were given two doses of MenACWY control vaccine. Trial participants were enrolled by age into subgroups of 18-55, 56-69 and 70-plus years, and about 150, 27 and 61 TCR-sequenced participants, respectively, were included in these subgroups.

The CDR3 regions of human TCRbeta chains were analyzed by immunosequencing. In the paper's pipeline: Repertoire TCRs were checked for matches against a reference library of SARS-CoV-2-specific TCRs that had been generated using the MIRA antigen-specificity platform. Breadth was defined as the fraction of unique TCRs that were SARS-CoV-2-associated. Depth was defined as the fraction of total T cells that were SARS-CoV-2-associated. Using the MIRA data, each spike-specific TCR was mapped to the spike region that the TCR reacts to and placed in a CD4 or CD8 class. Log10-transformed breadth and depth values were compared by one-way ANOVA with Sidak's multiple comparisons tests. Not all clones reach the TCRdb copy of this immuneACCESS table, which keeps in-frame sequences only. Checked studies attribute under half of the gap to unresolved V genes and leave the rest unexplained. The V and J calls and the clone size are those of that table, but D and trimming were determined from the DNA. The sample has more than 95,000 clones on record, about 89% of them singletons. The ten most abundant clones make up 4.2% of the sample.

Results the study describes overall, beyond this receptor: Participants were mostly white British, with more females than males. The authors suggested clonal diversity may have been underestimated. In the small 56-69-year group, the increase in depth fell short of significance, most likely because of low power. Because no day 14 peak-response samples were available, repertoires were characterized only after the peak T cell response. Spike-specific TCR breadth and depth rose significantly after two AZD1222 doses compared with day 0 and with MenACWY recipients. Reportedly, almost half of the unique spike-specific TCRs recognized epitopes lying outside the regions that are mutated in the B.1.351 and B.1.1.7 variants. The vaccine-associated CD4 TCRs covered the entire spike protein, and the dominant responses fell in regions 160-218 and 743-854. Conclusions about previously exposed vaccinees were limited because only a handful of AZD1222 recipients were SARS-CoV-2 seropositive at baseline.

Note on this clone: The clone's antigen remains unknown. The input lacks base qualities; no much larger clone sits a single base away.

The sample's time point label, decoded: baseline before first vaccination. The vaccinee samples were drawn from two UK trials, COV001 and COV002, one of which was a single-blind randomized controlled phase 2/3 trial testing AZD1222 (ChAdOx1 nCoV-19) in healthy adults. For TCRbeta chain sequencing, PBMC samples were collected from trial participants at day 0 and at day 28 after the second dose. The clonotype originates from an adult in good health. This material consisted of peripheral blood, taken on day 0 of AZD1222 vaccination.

The CDR3 protein: CASSFEGGTEAFF. The DNA sequence is as follows: TGTGCCAGCAGCTTTGAGGGTGGTACTGAAGCTTTCTTT. The rearranged segments are TRBV7-9 and TRBJ1-1; the D segment cannot be called with confidence. In the germline V gene (reference sequence), CDR1 corresponds to SEHNR and CDR2 to FQNEAQ. V loses 3 bases of germline sequence and J loses 5 bases, and the interval between the two ends is 10 bases. The CDR3, cysteine through phenylalanine, is 13 amino acids long. Only the CDR3 DNA stays, 39 bases, in frame from base 1.